This TCR beta chain was recorded in a study of blood T cell repertoires in COVID-19. Study-level information: Some COVID-19 samples were acute and others convalescent; all came from the United States, Italy and Spain. Sources were T cells, B-cell-depleted T cells, or PBMCs; the material itself was cDNA or gDNA.

Study processing details: For nucleated cells, counts were estimated from reference gene primer amplification. Measured with immunoSEQ multiplex PCR; TCRdb has only the in-frame clones, and not every one. V and J calls and clone size follow that table, whereas D and trimming were derived from the DNA. The sample lists more than 65,000 clones, approximately 78% occurring once. V trimming: 0 bases; J trimming: 6 bases; junction bases outside the gene matches: 12. This CDR3 has 17 residues. The germline V gene encodes CDR1 SGHKS and CDR2 YYEKEE (reference sequence). The chain has TRBV5-5 and TRBJ1-2; 9 bases are a match to TRBD1. The TCR sequence derives from a woman of 80 years or more with acute or convalescent COVID-19. The sequencing input was peripheral blood. The DNA for the CDR3 is TGTGCCAGCAGCTTGGCCCTCCGGGACAGGGTAAACCATGGCTACACCTTC. It translates to CASSLALRDRVNHGYTF. Filled out from reference TRBV5-5 and TRBJ1-2, the complete variable domain reads DAGVTQSPTHLIKTRGQQVTLRCSPISGHKSVSWYQQVLGQGPQFIFQYYEKEERGRGNFPDRFSARQFPNYSSELNVNALLLGDSALYLCASSLALRDRVNHGYTFGSGTRLTVV.